This TCR beta chain was profiled in a study of blood T cell repertoires in COVID-19. At the level of the study: COVID-19 samples, acute and convalescent, were from the United States, Italy and Spain. From T cells, B-cell-depleted T cells, or PBMCs came the material, which was cDNA or gDNA.

How the authors handled the data: Amplification of reference gene primers was used by the study to estimate nucleated cell counts. Generated by immunoSEQ multiplex PCR, the TCRdb table keeps only in-frame clones and is missing some. Clone size and the V and J calls come from that table; the DNA yielded D and trimming. The sample lists 70,000 to 75,000 clones; roughly 80% were seen once. This clone showed up just a few times. Trimming removed 5 bases from V and 0 bases from J, with 12 bases in between. Germline loops: CDR1 SGHNT, CDR2 YENEEA. The CDR3 is 15 amino acids. The rearrangement uses TRBV11-3 and TRBJ2-3, with D possibly matching TRBD1 (5 bases). The material sequenced was peripheral blood. The clonotype originates from a woman older than 75 with active or convalescent COVID-19. CDR3 coding DNA: TGTGCCAGCAGCCCGTTTGGGGCCAGCACAGATACGCAGTATTTT. Protein sequence: CASSPFGASTDTQYF.